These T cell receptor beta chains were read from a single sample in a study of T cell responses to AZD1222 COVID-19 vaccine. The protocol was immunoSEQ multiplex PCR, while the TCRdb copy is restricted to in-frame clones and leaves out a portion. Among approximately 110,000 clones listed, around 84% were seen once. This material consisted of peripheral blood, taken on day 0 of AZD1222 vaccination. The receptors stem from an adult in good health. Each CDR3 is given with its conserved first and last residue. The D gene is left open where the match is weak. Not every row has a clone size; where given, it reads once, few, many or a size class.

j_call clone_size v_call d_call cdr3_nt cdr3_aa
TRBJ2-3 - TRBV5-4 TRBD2 TGTGCCAGCAGCTTGCGAGCGGGGATCACAGATACGCAGTATTTT CASSLRAGITDTQYF
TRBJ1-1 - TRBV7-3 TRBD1 TGTGCCAGCAGCCCACACCCGACAGGGGTTAACACTGAAGCTTTCTTT CASSPHPTGVNTEAFF
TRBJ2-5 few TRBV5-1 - TGCGCCAGCAGCTTGCAAAACCAAGAGACCCAGTACTTC CASSLQNQETQYF
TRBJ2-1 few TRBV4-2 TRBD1 TGTGCCAGCAGCCAGCTTTCGACAGGGCGTAGAGGCAATGAGCAGTTCTTC CASSQLSTGRRGNEQFF
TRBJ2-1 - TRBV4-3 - TGCGCCAGCAGCCAAGACGCAGGGCGAGGTGAGCAGTTCTTC CASSQDAGRGEQFF
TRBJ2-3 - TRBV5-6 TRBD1 TGTGCCCGCAGCCGGGACAGGGGGGGATCCACAGATACGCAGTATTTT CARSRDRGGSTDTQYF
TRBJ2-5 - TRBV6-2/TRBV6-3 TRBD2 TGTGCCAGCAGTGGAGGGAGGGCCCAAGAGACCCAGTACTTC CASSGGRAQETQYF
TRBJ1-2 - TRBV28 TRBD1 TGTGCCAGCAGTTCCCAGGGGGCCGGGGACACCTTC CASSSQGAGDTF
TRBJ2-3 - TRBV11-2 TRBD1 TGTGCCAGCAACTCCTACGGGGCCGACAGGGGGAGCACAGATACGCAGTATTTT CASNSYGADRGSTDTQYF
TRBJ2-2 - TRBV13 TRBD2 TGTGCCAGCAGCAGCCAATTAGCGGGAGGCGACACCGGGGAGCTGTTTTTT CASSSQLAGGDTGELFF
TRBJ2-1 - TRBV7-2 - TGTGCCAGCACCCCCCACGAATCCTCCTACAATGAGCAGTTCTTC CASTPHESSYNEQFF
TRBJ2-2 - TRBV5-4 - TGTGCCAGCAGCGTGAGACTAGGCGGGACCGGGGAGCTGTTTTTT CASSVRLGGTGELFF
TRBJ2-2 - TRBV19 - TGTGCCAGTAGTATAGCCGTAGGTTCTGGGGAGCTGTTTTTT CASSIAVGSGELFF
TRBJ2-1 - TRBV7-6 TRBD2 TGTGCCAGCAGCACCCCGCTAGCGGGCGGGGCCAATGAGCAGTTCTTC CASSTPLAGGANEQFF
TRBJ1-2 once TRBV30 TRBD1 TGTGCCTGGAGTCATCCGGGACAGGCTAACTATGGCTACACCTTC CAWSHPGQANYGYTF
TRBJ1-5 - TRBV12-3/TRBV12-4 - TGTGCCAGCAGGGGGGTAGACCAGCCCCAGCATTTT CASRGVDQPQHF
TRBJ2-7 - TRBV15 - TGTGCCACCAGCAGAGATCAAGGGCGGTCTTTCGAGCAGTACTTC CATSRDQGRSFEQYF
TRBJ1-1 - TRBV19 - TGTGCCAGTAGTATTAAGGGAACTGAAGCTTTCTTT CASSIKGTEAFF
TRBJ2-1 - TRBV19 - TGTGCCAGTAGTGAGGCCTACAATGAGCAGTTCTTC CASSEAYNEQFF
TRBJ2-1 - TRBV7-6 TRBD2 TGTGCCAGCAGTTCAGGGACTAGCGGGAGGGCCGATGAGCAGTTCTTC CASSSGTSGRADEQFF
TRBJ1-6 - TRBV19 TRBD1 TGTGCCAGCCTCTGGACAGGGGGTAATTCACCCCTCCACTTT CASLWTGGNSPLHF
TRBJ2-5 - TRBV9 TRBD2 TGTGCCAGCACCCGGGGGGGCGGGAGGATCCAAGAGACCCAGTACTTC CASTRGGGRIQETQYF
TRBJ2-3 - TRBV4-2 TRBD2 TGTGCCAGCAGCCAACGGACTAGCGGGACAGATACGCAGTATTTT CASSQRTSGTDTQYF
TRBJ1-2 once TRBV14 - TGTGCCAGCAGCCATCTACGGTTCGATGGCTACACCTTC CASSHLRFDGYTF
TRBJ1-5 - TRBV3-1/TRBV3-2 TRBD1 TGTGCCAGCAGCCTAACCTGGACAGGGGATCAGCCCCAGCATTTT CASSLTWTGDQPQHF
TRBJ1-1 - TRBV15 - TGTGCCACCAGCGTACACCGGATGAACACTGAAGCTTTCTTT CATSVHRMNTEAFF
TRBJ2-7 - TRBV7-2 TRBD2 TGTGCCAGCAGCCAGACCCGGACTAGCAGCTACGAGCAGTACTTC CASSQTRTSSYEQYF
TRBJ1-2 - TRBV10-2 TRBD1 TGCGCCAGCAAGGGACAGGGGGTCCTCTATGGCTACACCTTC CASKGQGVLYGYTF
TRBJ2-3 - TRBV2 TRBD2 TGTGCCAGCAGTGCCCAGCTAGCGGGAGCAGATACGCAGTATTTT CASSAQLAGADTQYF
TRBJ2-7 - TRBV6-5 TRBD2 TGTGCCAGCAGTTACTCCCCGAGAGCGGGAGGGTTCCCGTACTTC CASSYSPRAGGFPYF
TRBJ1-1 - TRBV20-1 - TGCAGTGCTAGTAGACAGAACACTGAAGCTTTCTTT CSASRQNTEAFF
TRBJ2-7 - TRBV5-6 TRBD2 TGTGCCAGCAGCTTGGGCGGGACTAGCGGGTTAGGCGAGCAGTACTTC CASSLGGTSGLGEQYF
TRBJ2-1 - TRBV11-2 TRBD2 TGTGCCAGCAGCCATTGGACTAGCGGGAGAGGCAATGAGCAGTTCTTC CASSHWTSGRGNEQFF
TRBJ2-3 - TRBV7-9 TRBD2 TGTGCCAGCAGCTTCTCTAGCGGGGTTAGCACAGATACGCAGTATTTT CASSFSSGVSTDTQYF
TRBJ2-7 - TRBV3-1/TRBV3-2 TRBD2 TGTGCCAGCAGCCAAGGGAGGACTAGCTCCTACGAGCAGTACTTC CASSQGRTSSYEQYF
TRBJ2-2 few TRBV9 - TGTGCCAGCAGCGTAGGGGGGACCGGGGAGCTGTTTTTT CASSVGGTGELFF
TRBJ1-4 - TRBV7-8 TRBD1 TGTGCCAGCAGGCTCGGACAGGGGGCGTCGGGCGGGGAAAAACTGTTTTTT CASRLGQGASGGEKLFF
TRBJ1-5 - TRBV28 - TGTGCCAGCAGTTTGCGGCAGGGTACCCTCCAGCCCCAGCATTTT CASSLRQGTLQPQHF
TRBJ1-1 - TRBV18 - TGTGCCAGCTCACGAGGCGTCGGGAACGGCCTCAACACTGAAGCTTTCTTT CASSRGVGNGLNTEAFF
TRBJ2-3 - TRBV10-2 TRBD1 TGCGCCAGCAAGACGGGACAGGGGGCGTCCGATACGCAGTATTTT CASKTGQGASDTQYF
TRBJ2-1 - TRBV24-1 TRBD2 TGTGCCACCAGTGATTTAGGCGGGAGCTCCTACAATGAGCAGTTCTTC CATSDLGGSSYNEQFF
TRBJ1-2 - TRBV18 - TGTGCCAGCTCCCCCTCCGGGATGGACTATGGCTACACCTTC CASSPSGMDYGYTF
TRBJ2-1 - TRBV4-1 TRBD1 TGCGCCAGCAGCCAAGGCGTTCGGGGACAGGGAACCTACAATGAGCAGTTCTTC CASSQGVRGQGTYNEQFF
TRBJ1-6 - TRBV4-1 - TGCGCCAGCAGCCAAGATTATCGGGCCGGGAGAAGCCCCCTCCACTTT CASSQDYRAGRSPLHF
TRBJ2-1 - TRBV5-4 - TGTGCCAGCAGCCCCTGGTCCTACAATGAGCAGTTCTTC CASSPWSYNEQFF
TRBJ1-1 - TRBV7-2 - TGTGCCAGCAGCTTCACCCCAGAGGGTCTTGAAGCTTTCTTT CASSFTPEGLEAFF
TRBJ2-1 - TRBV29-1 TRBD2 TGCAGCGCACTAGCGGAGTCTAGTGAGCAGTTCTTC CSALAESSEQFF
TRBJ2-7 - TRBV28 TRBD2 TGTGCCAGCAGCTCATTCTGGGAGCGAGGGGAGGGCTACGAGCAGTACTTC CASSSFWERGEGYEQYF
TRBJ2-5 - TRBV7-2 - TGTGCCAGCAGCTTTAATGTTTTGGGGCGGGAGACCCAGTACTTC CASSFNVLGRETQYF
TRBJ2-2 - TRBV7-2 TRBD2 TGTGCCAGCAGCTTAGGAATCAGCGGGGGGAACACCGGGGAGCTGTTTTTT CASSLGISGGNTGELFF
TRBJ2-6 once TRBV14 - TGTGCCAGCAGCGGCCCCCCATTATTCTCTGGGGCCAACGTCCTGACTTTC CASSGPPLFSGANVLTF